Listed below are T cell receptor beta chains from one sample, sequenced in a study of blood T cells in healthy people across ages. TCRdb re-derived calls from the 5' RACE reads in MiXCR, one entry per CDR3 protein. The sample yields fewer than 2,000,000 distinct CDR3 sequences, 30% to 35% seen once. Sequenced sample: blood. All receptors derive from a woman aged 25 to 39 in good health. CDR3s include the opening cysteine and the closing phenylalanine or tryptophan. The order of the fields is J gene, D gene, V gene, clone size, CDR3 protein. D genes are given only for firm matches. Only some rows state a clone size, as once, few, many or a class for expanded clones.

j_call: TRBJ2-1; d_call: TRBD2; v_call: TRBV27; clone_size: few; cdr3_aa: CASSPSQSGALGDEQFF
j_call: TRBJ2-3; d_call: -; v_call: TRBV7-3; clone_size: -; cdr3_aa: CASSLIGGAADTQYF
j_call: -; d_call: -; v_call: TRBV27; clone_size: -; cdr3_aa: CAGAGRVYEQYF
j_call: -; d_call: TRBD2; v_call: TRBV20-1; clone_size: -; cdr3_aa: CSAKAGRRLADEQYF
j_call: TRBJ1-6; d_call: -; v_call: TRBV20-1; clone_size: -; cdr3_aa: CSARQDNSPLHF
j_call: TRBJ1-5; d_call: -; v_call: TRBV7-2; clone_size: many; cdr3_aa: CASSFQGNQPQHF
j_call: -; d_call: TRBD1; v_call: TRBV9; clone_size: -; cdr3_aa: CASSGDPTGTYEQYF
j_call: TRBJ2-7; d_call: -; v_call: TRBV7-3; clone_size: many; cdr3_aa: CASSFAARSEQYF
j_call: TRBJ2-7; d_call: -; v_call: TRBV9; clone_size: -; cdr3_aa: CASSVDGAGSYEQYF
j_call: TRBJ2-7; d_call: -; v_call: TRBV20-1; clone_size: -; cdr3_aa: CSADLQMTVYEQYF
j_call: TRBJ2-7; d_call: -; v_call: TRBV12-3/TRBV12-4; clone_size: once; cdr3_aa: CASRPGHRWTYEQYF
j_call: TRBJ2-4; d_call: -; v_call: TRBV7-8; clone_size: -; cdr3_aa: CTSSLRLEGAKNIQYF
j_call: TRBJ1-5; d_call: -; v_call: TRBV28; clone_size: few; cdr3_aa: CASGHSPGGNQPQHF
j_call: TRBJ2-5; d_call: -; v_call: TRBV9; clone_size: -; cdr3_aa: CASSTAGRYQETQYF
j_call: TRBJ2-3; d_call: -; v_call: TRBV2; clone_size: -; cdr3_aa: CASRLTGSSTDTQYF
j_call: TRBJ1-3; d_call: -; v_call: TRBV9; clone_size: -; cdr3_aa: CASQGLSGNTIYF
j_call: TRBJ2-3; d_call: -; v_call: TRBV7-9; clone_size: few; cdr3_aa: CASSLPGFHGDTQYF
j_call: TRBJ1-1; d_call: -; v_call: TRBV4-1; clone_size: few; cdr3_aa: CASSLSQWGPYTEAFF
j_call: TRBJ1-1; d_call: -; v_call: TRBV5-1; clone_size: -; cdr3_aa: CASSLETSFIRRTEAFF
j_call: TRBJ2-1; d_call: -; v_call: TRBV12-3/TRBV12-4; clone_size: many; cdr3_aa: CASSQTNNEQFF
j_call: TRBJ2-7; d_call: TRBD1; v_call: TRBV6-1; clone_size: few; cdr3_aa: CASIQAGQGTYEQYF
j_call: TRBJ2-3; d_call: TRBD1; v_call: TRBV29-1; clone_size: many; cdr3_aa: CSVVGGENTDTQYF
j_call: TRBJ2-1; d_call: TRBD1; v_call: TRBV20-1; clone_size: many; cdr3_aa: CSARDPGGLGEQFF
j_call: TRBJ2-7; d_call: -; v_call: TRBV5-1; clone_size: -; cdr3_aa: CASNLGTGVEQYF
j_call: TRBJ1-4; d_call: -; v_call: TRBV9; clone_size: few; cdr3_aa: CASSVGSINEKLFF
j_call: TRBJ2-7; d_call: -; v_call: TRBV11-2; clone_size: -; cdr3_aa: CASSSLGGPDPYEQYF
j_call: TRBJ1-5; d_call: TRBD1; v_call: TRBV20-1; clone_size: -; cdr3_aa: CSASCGTGPQPQHF
j_call: TRBJ2-1; d_call: -; v_call: TRBV25-1; clone_size: -; cdr3_aa: CASRARENEQFF
j_call: TRBJ2-1; d_call: TRBD2; v_call: TRBV7-9; clone_size: -; cdr3_aa: CASSDGLAGGQYNEQFF
j_call: TRBJ2-1; d_call: -; v_call: TRBV4-1; clone_size: -; cdr3_aa: CASSQDPGELSETQFF
j_call: TRBJ2-3; d_call: -; v_call: TRBV20-1; clone_size: -; cdr3_aa: CSARGRFEDTQYF
j_call: TRBJ2-7; d_call: TRBD2; v_call: TRBV3-1; clone_size: few; cdr3_aa: CASSQGPSGGQYF
j_call: TRBJ2-7; d_call: -; v_call: TRBV27; clone_size: -; cdr3_aa: CASSSGAWVSSYGQYF
j_call: -; d_call: TRBD1; v_call: TRBV3-1; clone_size: few; cdr3_aa: CASSRTGWDEQYF
j_call: TRBJ2-1; d_call: -; v_call: TRBV29-1; clone_size: -; cdr3_aa: CSADSSISYNEQFF
j_call: TRBJ2-5; d_call: TRBD1; v_call: TRBV27; clone_size: -; cdr3_aa: CASANLGQGARETQYF
j_call: TRBJ2-6; d_call: TRBD1; v_call: TRBV7-9; clone_size: -; cdr3_aa: CASSPNPEQGASGANVLTF
j_call: TRBJ2-3; d_call: TRBD2; v_call: TRBV5-1; clone_size: once; cdr3_aa: CASSVSGGATGTQYF
j_call: TRBJ2-1; d_call: -; v_call: TRBV20-1; clone_size: -; cdr3_aa: CSAGASIRSYNEQFF
j_call: TRBJ1-5; d_call: -; v_call: TRBV4-1; clone_size: -; cdr3_aa: CASSQGLVRYNQPQHF
j_call: TRBJ2-5; d_call: TRBD2; v_call: TRBV9; clone_size: few; cdr3_aa: CASSVGGGVRWETQYF
j_call: TRBJ2-5; d_call: -; v_call: TRBV28; clone_size: -; cdr3_aa: CAGLPPRRGQETQYF
j_call: TRBJ2-7; d_call: -; v_call: TRBV27; clone_size: -; cdr3_aa: CASRSDTATYEQYF
j_call: TRBJ2-7; d_call: TRBD1; v_call: TRBV20-1; clone_size: few; cdr3_aa: CSARPTRGQGARYEQYF
j_call: TRBJ1-6; d_call: -; v_call: TRBV27; clone_size: few; cdr3_aa: CASSLSAETSYNSPLHF
j_call: TRBJ2-3; d_call: -; v_call: TRBV4-1; clone_size: few; cdr3_aa: CASSPAGGQGPDTQYF
j_call: TRBJ2-3; d_call: TRBD2; v_call: TRBV28; clone_size: -; cdr3_aa: CASRRGGVGTDTQYF
j_call: TRBJ2-5; d_call: -; v_call: TRBV5-6; clone_size: -; cdr3_aa: CASTSLRAVETQYF
j_call: TRBJ1-2; d_call: -; v_call: TRBV9; clone_size: -; cdr3_aa: CASGRDNSYGYTF
j_call: TRBJ2-7; d_call: TRBD1; v_call: TRBV4-1; clone_size: -; cdr3_aa: CASSQGYTGAGYEQYF
j_call: TRBJ2-1; d_call: TRBD1; v_call: TRBV5-1; clone_size: few; cdr3_aa: CASVTGDSYNEQFF
j_call: TRBJ2-4; d_call: TRBD1; v_call: TRBV9; clone_size: few; cdr3_aa: CASSPGGIAKNIQYF
j_call: TRBJ2-3; d_call: TRBD2; v_call: TRBV7-2; clone_size: -; cdr3_aa: CASSSSSGSGTDTQYF
j_call: TRBJ2-1; d_call: TRBD1; v_call: TRBV28; clone_size: -; cdr3_aa: CASSFSGTGNNEQFF
j_call: TRBJ2-7; d_call: TRBD2; v_call: TRBV15; clone_size: -; cdr3_aa: CATSRGGHIVGRAYEQYF
j_call: TRBJ2-3; d_call: -; v_call: TRBV7-7; clone_size: -; cdr3_aa: CASSFALAGDTQYF
j_call: TRBJ1-2; d_call: -; v_call: TRBV20-1; clone_size: -; cdr3_aa: CGATTERFGGYTF
j_call: TRBJ2-2; d_call: -; v_call: TRBV20-1; clone_size: -; cdr3_aa: CSARVGTSNTGELFF
j_call: TRBJ2-1; d_call: -; v_call: TRBV27; clone_size: -; cdr3_aa: CASSLSSPSGNEQFF
j_call: TRBJ2-1; d_call: TRBD2; v_call: TRBV7-6; clone_size: few; cdr3_aa: CASSFGERGDYNEQFF